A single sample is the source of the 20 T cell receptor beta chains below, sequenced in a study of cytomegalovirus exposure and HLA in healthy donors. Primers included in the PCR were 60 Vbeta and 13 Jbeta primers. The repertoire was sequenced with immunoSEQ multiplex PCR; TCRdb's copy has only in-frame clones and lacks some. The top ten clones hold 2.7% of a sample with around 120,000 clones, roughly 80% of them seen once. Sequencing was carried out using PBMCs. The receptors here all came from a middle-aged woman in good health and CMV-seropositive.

The CDR3: CASSLSQVHEQYF. DNA of the CDR3: TGTGCCAGCAGCTTAAGTCAGGTTCACGAGCAGTACTTC. J is TRBJ2-7 and V is TRBV7-3; no clear D gene. This CDR3 spans 13 amino acids. The V gene's germline CDR1 is SGHTA and CDR2 FQGTGA. Trimming removed 1 base from V and 5 bases from J, with 9 bases in between.

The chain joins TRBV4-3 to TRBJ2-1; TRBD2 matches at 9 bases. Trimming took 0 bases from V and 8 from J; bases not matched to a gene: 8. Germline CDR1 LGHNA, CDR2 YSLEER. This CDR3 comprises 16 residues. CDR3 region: CASSQDGIAGEDEQFF. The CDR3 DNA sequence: TGCGCCAGCAGCCAAGATGGAATAGCGGGAGAGGATGAGCAGTTCTTC.

The DNA for the CDR3 is TGTGCCAGCAGCATAGGGGGACAGGGGGCGCCTGGGGCCAACGTCCTGACTTTC. This translates into CASSIGGQGAPGANVLTF. V is TRBV7-8 and J is TRBJ2-6, with 12 bases lining up with TRBD1. The V gene's germline CDR1 is SGHVS and CDR2 FQNEAQ. The CDR3 runs to 18 residues. V lost 5 bases, J lost 2 bases, and 7 bases stayed unmatched.

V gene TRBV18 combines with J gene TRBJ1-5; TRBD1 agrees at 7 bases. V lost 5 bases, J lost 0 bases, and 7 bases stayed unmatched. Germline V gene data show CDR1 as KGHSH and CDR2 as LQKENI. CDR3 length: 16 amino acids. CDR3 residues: CASSSPGQPSNQPQHF. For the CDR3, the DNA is TGTGCCAGCTCATCCCCGGGACAGCCTAGCAATCAGCCCCAGCATTTT.

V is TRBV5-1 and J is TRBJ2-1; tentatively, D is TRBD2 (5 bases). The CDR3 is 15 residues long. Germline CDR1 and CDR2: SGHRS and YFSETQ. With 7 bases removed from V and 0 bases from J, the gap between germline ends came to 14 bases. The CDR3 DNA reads TGCGCCAGCGCCCTAGCTCCTAGCTCCTACAATGAGCAGTTCTTC. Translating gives CASALAPSSYNEQFF.

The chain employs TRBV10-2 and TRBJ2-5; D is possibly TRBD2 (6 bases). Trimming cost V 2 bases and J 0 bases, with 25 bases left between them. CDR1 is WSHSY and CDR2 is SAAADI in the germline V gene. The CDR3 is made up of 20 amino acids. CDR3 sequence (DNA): TGCGCCAGCAGTGAGCTGGGAGGATCTTGGGCAGAGCAAGACCAAGAGACCCAGTACTTC. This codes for CASSELGGSWAEQDQETQYF.

This chain's CDR3 is CASSSHGNQPQHF. CDR3 nucleotide sequence: TGTGCCAGCAGTTCACACGGGAATCAGCCCCAGCATTTT. The chain combines TRBV6-5 with TRBJ1-5, with D unresolved. CDR1 is MNHEY and CDR2 is SVGAGI in the germline V gene. The ends were cut back, 4 bases at V and 4 bases at J, with 8 bases in the middle. CDR3 length: 13 amino acids.

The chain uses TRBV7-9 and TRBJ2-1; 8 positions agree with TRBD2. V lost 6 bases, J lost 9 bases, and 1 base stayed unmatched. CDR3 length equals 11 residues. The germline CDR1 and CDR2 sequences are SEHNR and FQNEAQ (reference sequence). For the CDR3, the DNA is TGTGCCAGCAGGAGCGGGAGTGAGCAGTTCTTC. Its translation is CASRSGSEQFF.

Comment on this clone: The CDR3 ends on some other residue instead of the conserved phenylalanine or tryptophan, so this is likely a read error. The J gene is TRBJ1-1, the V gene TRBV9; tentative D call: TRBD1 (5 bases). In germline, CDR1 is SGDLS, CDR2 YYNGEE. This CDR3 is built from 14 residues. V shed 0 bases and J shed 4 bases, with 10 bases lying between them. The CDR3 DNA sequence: TGTGCCAGCAGCGTAGTGGAGGGGAGCACTGAAGCTTTCGTT. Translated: CASSVVEGSTEAFV.

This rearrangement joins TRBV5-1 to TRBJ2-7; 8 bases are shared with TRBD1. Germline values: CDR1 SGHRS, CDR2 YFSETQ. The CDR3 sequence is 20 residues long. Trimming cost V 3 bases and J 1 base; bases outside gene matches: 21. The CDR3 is CASSSPRGDPRQGFSYEQYF. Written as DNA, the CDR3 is TGCGCCAGCAGCTCCCCTCGAGGAGATCCCAGACAGGGGTTTTCCTACGAGCAGTACTTC.

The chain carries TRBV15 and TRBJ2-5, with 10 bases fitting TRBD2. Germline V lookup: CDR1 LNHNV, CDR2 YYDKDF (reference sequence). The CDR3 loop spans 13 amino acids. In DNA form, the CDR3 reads TGTGCTGCGTCTAGCGGGAGCGTGGAGACCCAGTACTTC. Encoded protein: CAASSGSVETQYF.

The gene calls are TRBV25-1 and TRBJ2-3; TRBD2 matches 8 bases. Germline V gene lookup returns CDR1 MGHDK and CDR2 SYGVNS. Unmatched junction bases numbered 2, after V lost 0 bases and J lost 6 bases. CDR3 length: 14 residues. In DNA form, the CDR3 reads TGTGCCAGCAGTGAATATGGGACTAGGGATACGCAGTATTTT. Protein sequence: CASSEYGTRDTQYF.

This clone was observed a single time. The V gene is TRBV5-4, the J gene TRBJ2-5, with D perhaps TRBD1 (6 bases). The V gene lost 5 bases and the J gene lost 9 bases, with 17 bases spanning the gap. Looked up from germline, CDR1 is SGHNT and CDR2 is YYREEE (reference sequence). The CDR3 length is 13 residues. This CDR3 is CASSKGDQGSQYF. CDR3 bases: TGTGCCAGCAGTAAGGGGGACCAGGGGTCCCAGTACTTC.

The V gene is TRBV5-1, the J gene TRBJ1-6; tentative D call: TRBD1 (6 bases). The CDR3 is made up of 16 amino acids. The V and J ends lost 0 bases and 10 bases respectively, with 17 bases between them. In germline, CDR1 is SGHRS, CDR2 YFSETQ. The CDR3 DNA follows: TGCGCCAGCAGCTTGGATTTTGTAGGGGGGGGGTCACCCCTCCACTTT. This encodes CASSLDFVGGGSPLHF.

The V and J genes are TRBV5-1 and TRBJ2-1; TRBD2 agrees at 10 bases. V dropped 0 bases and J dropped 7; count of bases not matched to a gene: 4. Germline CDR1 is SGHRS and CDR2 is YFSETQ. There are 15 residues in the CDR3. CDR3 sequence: CASSLGLAGVNEQFF. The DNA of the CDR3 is TGCGCCAGCAGCTTGGGCCTAGCGGGAGTTAATGAGCAGTTCTTC.

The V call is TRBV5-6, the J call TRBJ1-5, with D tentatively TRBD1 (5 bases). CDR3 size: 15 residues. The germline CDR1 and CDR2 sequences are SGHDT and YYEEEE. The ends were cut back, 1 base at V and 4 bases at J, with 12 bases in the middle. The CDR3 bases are TGTGCCAGCAGCTTGTTCCAAGGGGCTAATCAGCCCCAGCATTTT. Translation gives CASSLFQGANQPQHF.

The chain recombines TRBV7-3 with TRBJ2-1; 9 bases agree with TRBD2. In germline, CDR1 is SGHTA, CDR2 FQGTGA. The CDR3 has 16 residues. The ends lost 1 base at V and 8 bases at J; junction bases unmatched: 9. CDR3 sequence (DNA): TGTGCCAGCAGCTTAAAATCCCTTAGCGGGAGCGATGAGCAGTTCTTC. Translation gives CASSLKSLSGSDEQFF.

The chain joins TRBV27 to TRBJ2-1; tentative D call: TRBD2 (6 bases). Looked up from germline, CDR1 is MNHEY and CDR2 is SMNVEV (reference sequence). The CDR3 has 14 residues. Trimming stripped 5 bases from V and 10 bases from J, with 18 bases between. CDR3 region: CASSPGTGLGEQFF. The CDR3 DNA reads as TGTGCCAGCAGTCCAGGGACTGGGCTGGGGGAGCAGTTCTTC.

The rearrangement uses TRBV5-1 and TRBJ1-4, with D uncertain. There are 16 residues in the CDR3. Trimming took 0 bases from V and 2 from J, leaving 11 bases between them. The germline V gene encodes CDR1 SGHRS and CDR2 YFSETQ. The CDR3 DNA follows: TGCGCCAGCAGCTTGGGGGCGCCGGCGACTAATGAAAAACTGTTTTTT. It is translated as CASSLGAPATNEKLFF.

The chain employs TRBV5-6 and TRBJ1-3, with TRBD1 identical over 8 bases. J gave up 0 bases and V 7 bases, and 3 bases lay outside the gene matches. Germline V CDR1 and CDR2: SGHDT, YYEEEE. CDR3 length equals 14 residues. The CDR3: CASFGQGSGNTIYF. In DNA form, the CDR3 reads TGTGCCAGCTTCGGACAGGGCTCTGGAAACACCATATATTTT.